Listed below are T cell receptor beta chains from one sample, sequenced in a study of shared clonotypes between healthy human individuals. The protocol was immunoSEQ multiplex PCR, while the TCRdb copy is restricted to in-frame clones and leaves out a portion. This table holds around 980,000 clones, 75% to 85% found once. The source material was memory CD4+ T cells from PBMCs. The receptors were gathered from a man aged 18 to 35 in good health. Some clones in this sample may be carry-over from other donors' samples. CDR3s include the opening cysteine and the closing phenylalanine or tryptophan. D genes are given only for firm matches. The size field is filled for only some rows; it gives once, few, many or a size class.

many	TRBD1	TRBJ1-4	TRBV5-1	CASSLYGQGGTTNEKLFF	TGCGCCAGCAGCTTGTACGGACAGGGGGGAACAACTAATGAAAAACTGTTTTTT
few	NA	TRBJ2-5	TRBV30	CAWSVTLTQYF	TGTGCCTGGAGTGTAACGCTTACCCAGTACTTC
NA	NA	TRBJ2-7	TRBV28	CASSLVGDPSYEQYF	TGTGCCAGCAGTTTAGTGGGGGACCCTAGCTACGAGCAGTACTTC
once	NA	TRBJ2-5	TRBV9	CASSKTGFETQYF	TGTGCCAGCAGCAAAACAGGGTTTGAGACCCAGTACTTC
NA	NA	TRBJ1-2	TRBV7-8	CASSLLRGLDGYTF	TGTGCCAGCAGCTTATTACGGGGGCTCGATGGCTACACCTTC
NA	NA	TRBJ1-5	TRBV7-2	CASSLGRGPGQPQHF	TGTGCCAGCAGCTTAGGGCGGGGACCGGGTCAGCCCCAGCATTTT
NA	NA	TRBJ1-2	TRBV27	CASSPNFEGWYGYTF	TGTGCCAGCAGTCCCAATTTCGAGGGGTGGTATGGCTACACCTTC
once	NA	TRBJ2-2	TRBV5-1	CASSPGTIWGTGELFF	TGCGCCAGCAGCCCGGGGACAATCTGGGGGACCGGGGAGCTGTTTTTT
few	TRBD1	TRBJ2-7	TRBV2	CASREGQGDWYEQYF	TGTGCCAGCAGAGAGGGACAGGGGGATTGGTACGAGCAGTACTTC
NA	NA	TRBJ2-5	TRBV7-3	CASSSGRPGVETQYF	TGTGCCAGCAGCTCCGGGAGACCGGGTGTAGAGACCCAGTACTTC
NA	NA	TRBJ1-1	TRBV18	CASSPKGSTEAFF	TGTGCCAGCTCACCAAAGGGGAGCACTGAAGCTTTCTTT
once	NA	TRBJ1-1	TRBV5-6	CASSLAPGNVEAFF	TGTGCCAGCAGCTTGGCCCCCGGGAATGTGGAAGCTTTCTTT
NA	TRBD2	TRBJ2-3	TRBV7-3	CASSLQQLAGANTQYF	TGTGCCAGCAGCTTACAACAACTAGCGGGAGCGAATACGCAGTATTTT
once	NA	TRBJ2-6	TRBV18	CASSPGELSGANVLTF	TGTGCCAGCTCACCGGGGGAGCTCTCTGGGGCCAACGTCCTGACTTTC
NA	NA	TRBJ1-2	TRBV28	CASSIAGTTGFYGYTF	TGTGCCAGCAGTATCGCCGGGACCACCGGCTTCTATGGCTACACCTTC
NA	TRBD2	TRBJ2-3	TRBV5-4	CASSSRTSGAAVGTQYF	TGTGCCAGCAGCTCCCGGACTAGCGGGGCCGCCGTTGGTACGCAGTATTTT
many	NA	TRBJ2-7	TRBV7-6	CASSFRRGEQYF	TGTGCCAGCAGCTTTCGCAGGGGCGAGCAGTACTTC
NA	NA	TRBJ1-1	TRBV7-3	CASSPRSGSGTEAFF	TGTGCCAGCAGCCCACGATCCGGCAGCGGAACTGAAGCTTTCTTT
NA	NA	TRBJ2-1	TRBV5-6	CASSLGPLTHNEQFF	TGTGCCAGCAGCCTGGGACCTCTAACCCACAATGAGCAGTTCTTC
NA	TRBD2	TRBJ2-1	TRBV30	CAWSVRSGNLNYEQFF	TGTGCCTGGAGTGTGCGAAGCGGGAATCTTAACTATGAGCAGTTCTTC
NA	NA	TRBJ2-3	TRBV7-3	CASSALLGLGTDTQYF	TGTGCCAGCAGCGCCTTGTTGGGGCTTGGCACAGATACGCAGTATTTT
NA	TRBD2	TRBJ2-3	TRBV7-8	CASSRPGGLTDTQYF	TGTGCCAGCAGCCGTCCGGGAGGGCTGACAGATACGCAGTATTTT
NA	TRBD2	TRBJ2-5	TRBV9	CASSVGDWTSGFTGETQYF	TGTGCCAGCAGCGTAGGGGACTGGACTAGCGGTTTTACGGGGGAGACCCAGTACTTC
NA	NA	TRBJ2-7	TRBV19	CASSPRSAWTTYEQYF	TGTGCCAGTAGCCCCCGTTCAGCTTGGACGACCTACGAGCAGTACTTC
NA	NA	TRBJ1-5	TRBV27	CASRPRQAGDQPQHF	TGTGCCAGCAGGCCTCGACAGGCGGGGGATCAGCCCCAGCATTTT